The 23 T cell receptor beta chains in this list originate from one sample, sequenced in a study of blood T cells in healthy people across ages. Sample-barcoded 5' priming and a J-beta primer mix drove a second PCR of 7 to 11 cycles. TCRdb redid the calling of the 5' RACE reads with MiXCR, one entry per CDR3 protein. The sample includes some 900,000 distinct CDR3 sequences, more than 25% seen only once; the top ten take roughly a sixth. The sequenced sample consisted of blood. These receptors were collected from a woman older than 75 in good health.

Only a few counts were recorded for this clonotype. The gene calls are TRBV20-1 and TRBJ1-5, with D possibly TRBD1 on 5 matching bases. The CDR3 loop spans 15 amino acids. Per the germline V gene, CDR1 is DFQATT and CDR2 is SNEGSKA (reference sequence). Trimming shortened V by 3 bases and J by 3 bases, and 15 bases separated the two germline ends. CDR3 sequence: CSASGGRGINQPQHF. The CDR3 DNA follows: TGCAGTGCTAGCGGTGGGCGGGGGATCAATCAGCCCCAGCATTTT.

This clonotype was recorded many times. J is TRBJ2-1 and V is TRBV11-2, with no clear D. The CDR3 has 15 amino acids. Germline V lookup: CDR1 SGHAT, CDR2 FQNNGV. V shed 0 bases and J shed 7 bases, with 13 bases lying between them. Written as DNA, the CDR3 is TGTGCCAGCAGCTTAGAAGGGTTTTCGAGGAATGAGCAGTTCTTC. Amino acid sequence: CASSLEGFSRNEQFF.

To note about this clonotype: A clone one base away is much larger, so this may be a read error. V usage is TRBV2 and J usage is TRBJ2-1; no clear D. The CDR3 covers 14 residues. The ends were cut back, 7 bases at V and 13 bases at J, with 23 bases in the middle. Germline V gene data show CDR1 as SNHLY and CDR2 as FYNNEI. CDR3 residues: CASTVDAGRETQFF. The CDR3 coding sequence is TGTGCCAGCACTGTGGACGCAGGTAGAGAGACCCAGTTCTTC.

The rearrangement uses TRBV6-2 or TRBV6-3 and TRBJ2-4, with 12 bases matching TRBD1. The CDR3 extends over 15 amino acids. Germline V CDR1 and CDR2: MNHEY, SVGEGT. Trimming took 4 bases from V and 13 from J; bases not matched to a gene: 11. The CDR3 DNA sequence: TGTGCCAGCAGTTCGGGGACAGGGGGCTGGTACGGGCAGTACTTC. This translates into CASSSGTGGWYGQYF.

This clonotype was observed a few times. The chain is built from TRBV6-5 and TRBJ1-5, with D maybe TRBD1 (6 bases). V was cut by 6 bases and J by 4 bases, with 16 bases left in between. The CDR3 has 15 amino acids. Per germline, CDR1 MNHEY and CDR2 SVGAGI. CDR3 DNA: TGTGCCAGCAGACAGGGACCTCCGAATAATCAGCCCCAGCATTTT. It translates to CASRQGPPNNQPQHF.

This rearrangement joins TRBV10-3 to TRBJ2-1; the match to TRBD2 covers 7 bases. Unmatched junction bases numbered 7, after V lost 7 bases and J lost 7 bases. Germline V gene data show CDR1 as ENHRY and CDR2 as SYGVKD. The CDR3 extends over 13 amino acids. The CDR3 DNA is TGTGCCATCATCAGGGAGGGCGAAAATGAGCAGTTCTTC. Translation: CAIIREGENEQFF.

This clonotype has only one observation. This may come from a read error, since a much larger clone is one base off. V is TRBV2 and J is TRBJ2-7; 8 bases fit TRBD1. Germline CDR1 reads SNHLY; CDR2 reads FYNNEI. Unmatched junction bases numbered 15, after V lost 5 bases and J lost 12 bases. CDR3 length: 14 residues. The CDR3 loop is CASSPDRAGETLYF. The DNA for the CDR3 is TGTGCCAGCAGTCCGGACAGGGCTGGGGAGACCCTGTACTTC.

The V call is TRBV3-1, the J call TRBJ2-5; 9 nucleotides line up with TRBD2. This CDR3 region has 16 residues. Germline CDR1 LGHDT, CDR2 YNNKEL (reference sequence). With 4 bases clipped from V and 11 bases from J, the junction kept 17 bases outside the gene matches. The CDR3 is CASSLEGQRGVDEQYF. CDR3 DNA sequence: TGTGCCAGCAGCCTCGAGGGGCAGCGGGGGGTGGATGAGCAGTACTTC.

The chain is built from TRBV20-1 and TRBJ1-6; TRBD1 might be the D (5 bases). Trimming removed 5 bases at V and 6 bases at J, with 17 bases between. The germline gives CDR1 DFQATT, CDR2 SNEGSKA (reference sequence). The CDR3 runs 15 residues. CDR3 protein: CSAALTGTPNSPLHF. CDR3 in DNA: TGCAGTGCTGCGTTGACCGGGACCCCTAATTCACCCCTCCACTTT.

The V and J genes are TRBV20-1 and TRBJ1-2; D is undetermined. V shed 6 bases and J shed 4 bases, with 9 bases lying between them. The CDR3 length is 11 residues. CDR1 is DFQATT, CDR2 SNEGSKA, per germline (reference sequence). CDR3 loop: CSAGSLYGYTF. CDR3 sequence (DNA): TGCAGTGCCGGCAGTCTCTATGGCTACACCTTC.

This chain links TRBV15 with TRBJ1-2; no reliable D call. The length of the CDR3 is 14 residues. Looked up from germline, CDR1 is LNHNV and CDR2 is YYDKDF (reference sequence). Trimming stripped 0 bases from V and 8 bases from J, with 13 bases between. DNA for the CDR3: TGTGCCACCAGCAGAGAGAGCGGCGGTCGGGGCTACACCTTC. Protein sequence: CATSRESGGRGYTF.

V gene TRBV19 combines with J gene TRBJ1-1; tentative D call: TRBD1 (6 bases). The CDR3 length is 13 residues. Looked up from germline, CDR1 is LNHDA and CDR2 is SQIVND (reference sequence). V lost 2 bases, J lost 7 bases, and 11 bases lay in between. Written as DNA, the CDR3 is TGTGCCAGTAGTATAATGGCAGGGGATGAAGCTTTCTTT. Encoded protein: CASSIMAGDEAFF.

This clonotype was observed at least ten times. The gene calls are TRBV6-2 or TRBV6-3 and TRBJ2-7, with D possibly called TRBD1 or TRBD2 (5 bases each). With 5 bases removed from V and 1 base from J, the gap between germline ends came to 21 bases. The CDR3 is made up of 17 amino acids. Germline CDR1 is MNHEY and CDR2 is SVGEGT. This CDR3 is CASSDKTSRDVSYEQYF. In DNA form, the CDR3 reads TGTGCCAGCAGTGATAAAACGAGCCGGGACGTTTCCTACGAGCAGTACTTC.

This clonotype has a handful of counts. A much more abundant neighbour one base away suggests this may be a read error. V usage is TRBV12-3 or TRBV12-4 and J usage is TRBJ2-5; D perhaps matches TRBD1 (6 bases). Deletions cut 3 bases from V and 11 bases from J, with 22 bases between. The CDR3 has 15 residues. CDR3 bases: TGTGCCAGCAGTTTTGGGGTTCAGGGGTACAATGAGCAGTACTTC. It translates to CASSFGVQGYNEQYF.

The CDR3 spells CASSPRGGPTGEQFF. The CDR3 DNA reads TGTGCCAGCAGCCCGCGAGGGGGACCGACCGGGGAGCAGTTCTTC. The chain links TRBV12-3 or TRBV12-4 to TRBJ2-1, with a tentative D call TRBD1 (6 bases). The V and J ends lost 6 bases and 10 bases respectively, with 22 bases between them. This CDR3 comprises 15 residues.

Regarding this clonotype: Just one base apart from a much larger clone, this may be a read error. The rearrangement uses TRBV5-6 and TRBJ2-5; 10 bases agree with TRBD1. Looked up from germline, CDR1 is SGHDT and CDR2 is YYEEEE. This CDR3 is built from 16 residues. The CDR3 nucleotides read TGTGCCAGCAGCTATAGACAGGGGGCGCGGGGAGAGGCCCAGTACTTC. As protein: CASSYRQGARGEAQYF.

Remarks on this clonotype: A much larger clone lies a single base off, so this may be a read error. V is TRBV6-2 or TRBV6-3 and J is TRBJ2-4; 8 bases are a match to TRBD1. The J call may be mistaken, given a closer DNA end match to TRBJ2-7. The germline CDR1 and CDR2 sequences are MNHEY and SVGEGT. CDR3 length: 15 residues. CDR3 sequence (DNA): TGTGCCAGCAGTTACGGGGCAGGGGGCGCCCACGAGCAGTACTTC. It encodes CASSYGAGGAHEQYF.

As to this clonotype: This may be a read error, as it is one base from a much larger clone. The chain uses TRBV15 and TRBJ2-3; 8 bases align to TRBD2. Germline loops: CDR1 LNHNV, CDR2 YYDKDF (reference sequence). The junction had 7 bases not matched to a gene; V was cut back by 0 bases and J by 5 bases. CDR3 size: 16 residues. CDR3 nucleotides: TGTGCCACCAGCAGAGATCTCTCGGGGGGGAGAGATACGCAGTATTTT. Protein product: CATSRDLSGGRDTQYF. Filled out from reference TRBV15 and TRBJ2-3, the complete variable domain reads DAMVIQNPRYQVTQFGKPVTLSCSQTLNHNVMYWYQQKSSQAPKLLFHYYDKDFNNEADTPDNFQSRRPNTSFCFLDIRSPGLGDTAMYLCATSRDLSGGRDTQYFGPGTRLTVL.

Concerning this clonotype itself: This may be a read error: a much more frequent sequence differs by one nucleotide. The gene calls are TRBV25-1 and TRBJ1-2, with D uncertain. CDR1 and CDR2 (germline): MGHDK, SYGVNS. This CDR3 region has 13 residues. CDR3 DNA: TGTGCCAACAGTGTAGGCCAGCAATATGGCTACACCTTC. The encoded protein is CANSVGQQYGYTF.

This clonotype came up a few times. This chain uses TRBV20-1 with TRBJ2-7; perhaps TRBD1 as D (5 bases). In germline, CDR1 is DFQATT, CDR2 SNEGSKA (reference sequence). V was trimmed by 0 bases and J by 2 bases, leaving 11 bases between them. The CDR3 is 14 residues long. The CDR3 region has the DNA TGCAGTGCTAGAGAACAGCAGGGCCCCTACGAGCAGTACTTC. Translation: CSAREQQGPYEQYF.

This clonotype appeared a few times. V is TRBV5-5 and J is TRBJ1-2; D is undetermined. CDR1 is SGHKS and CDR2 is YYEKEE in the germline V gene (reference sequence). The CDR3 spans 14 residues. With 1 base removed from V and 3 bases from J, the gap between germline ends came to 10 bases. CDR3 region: CASSLSEIDYGYTF. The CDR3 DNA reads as TGTGCCAGCAGCTTGAGCGAGATAGACTATGGCTACACCTTC.

CDR3 bases: TGTGCCAGCAGCTCGATAGGTACAGGGTTTGGGGACGAGCAGTACTTC. The encoded protein is CASSSIGTGFGDEQYF. The chain has TRBV7-2 and TRBJ2-7; possibly TRBD1 for D (6 bases). Trimming removed 4 bases from V and 5 bases from J, with 21 bases in between. CDR3 length: 16 residues. Per the germline V gene, CDR1 is SGHTA and CDR2 is FQGNSA.

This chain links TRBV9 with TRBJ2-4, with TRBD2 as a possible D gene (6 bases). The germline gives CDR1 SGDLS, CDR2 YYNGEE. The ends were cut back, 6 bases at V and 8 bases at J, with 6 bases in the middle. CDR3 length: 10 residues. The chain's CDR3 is CASTGDIQYF. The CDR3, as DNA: TGTGCCAGCACGGGGGACATTCAGTACTTC.